The 24 T cell receptor beta chains in this list originate from one sample, sequenced in a study of a mutant IDH1 vaccine in newly diagnosed glioma. The assay was immunoSEQ multiplex PCR, and TCRdb's table has in-frame clones only and misses some. The sample includes tens of thousands of clones, more than 60% of them seen just once. Antigen specificity for these receptors is unknown. The time point is: week 5, during vaccination. Every single dose of the vaccine, 300 ug of mutant IDH1 20-mer peptide, came with topical imiquimod. The source was PBMCs, collected from a glioma patient whose treatment included an IDH1 peptide vaccine. Every receptor here comes from a man between 40 and 49 years old with glioma. Some clones in this sample may be carry-over from other donors' samples.

This chain links TRBV7-2 with TRBJ1-2; D ambiguous. V lost 1 base, J lost 8 bases, and 20 bases lay in between. This CDR3 is 16 amino acids long. CDR1 is SGHTA, CDR2 FQGNSA, per germline. The CDR3 reads CASSLDGSRGQRGYTF. DNA for the CDR3: TGTGCCAGCAGCTTAGACGGCAGCAGAGGTCAACGAGGCTACACCTTC.

The chain links TRBV5-4 to TRBJ2-3; weak D call: TRBD2 (6 bases). Germline V gene sequence: CDR1 SGHNT, CDR2 YYREEE (reference sequence). Trimming took off 3 bases at V and 2 bases at J, with 13 bases between the two ends. The CDR3 is made up of 15 amino acids. The CDR3 nucleotides read TGTGCCAGCAGCTCCGGCGGGGCACTCACAGATACGCAGTATTTT. Amino acid sequence: CASSSGGALTDTQYF.

V is TRBV18 and J is TRBJ1-3; D ambiguous. Per the germline V gene, CDR1 is KGHSH and CDR2 is LQKENI. The V end lost 0 bases, the J end lost 7 bases, and 7 bases lay between the germline ends. CDR3 length: 13 residues. CDR3 sequence (DNA): TGTGCCAGCTCACCACCTTCGGAGAACACCATATATTTT. Translated: CASSPPSENTIYF.

The chain employs TRBV30 and TRBJ2-5; 7 positions agree with TRBD1. The CDR3 contains 13 residues. V gave up 0 bases and J gave up 3 bases; unmatched junction bases: 1. Germline CDR1 reads GTSNPN; CDR2 reads SVGIG (reference sequence). CDR3 DNA: TGTGCCTGGAGTGTAGACAGGGAAGAGACCCAGTACTTC. Amino acid sequence: CAWSVDREETQYF. Full variable domain (remainder filled in from reference TRBV30 and TRBJ2-5): SQTIHQWPATLVQPVGSPLSLECTVEGTSNPNLYWYRQAAGRGLQLLFYSVGIGQISSEVPQNLSASRPQDRQFILSSKKLLLSDSGFYLCAWSVDREETQYFGPGTRLLVL.

The genes are TRBV2 and TRBJ2-3; D is uncertain. Trimming removed 6 bases at V and 3 bases at J, with 4 bases between. This CDR3 region has 11 residues. Germline V CDR1 and CDR2: SNHLY, FYNNEI. This chain's CDR3 is CASRGTDTQYF. Here the CDR3 DNA reads TGTGCCAGCAGGGGGACAGATACGCAGTATTTT.

The CDR3 DNA reads TGTGCCAGCATCGCCGGACACGAAGGGGGCAATCAGCCCCAGCATTTT. Encoded protein: CASIAGHEGGNQPQHF. The rearrangement uses TRBV6-6 and TRBJ1-5; a weak D match, TRBD1 (5 bases). The CDR3 extends over 16 amino acids. Germline V gives CDR1 MNHNY, CDR2 SVGAGI (reference sequence). Deletions cut 7 bases from V and 2 bases from J, with 18 bases between.

The rearrangement joins TRBV5-6 to TRBJ1-2; 8 bases are a match to TRBD1. The CDR3 totals 15 residues. V shed 2 bases and J 4 bases; nucleotides not matched to a gene: 7. Germline CDR1 and CDR2: SGHDT and YYEEEE. DNA of the CDR3: TGTGCCAGCAGCTTCGCCGGACAGGGACCCTATGGCTACACCTTC. Amino acids: CASSFAGQGPYGYTF.

Note on this clone: A junction end diverges from the germline sequence, so it may reflect a read error. V is TRBV2 and J is TRBJ1-2; 9 nucleotides match TRBD1. This CDR3 spans 8 amino acids. The V gene's germline CDR1 is SNHLY and CDR2 FYNNEI. DNA for the CDR3: TGTGTCGGACAGGGGTATTCCTTC. Protein product: CVGQGYSF.

The chain employs TRBV6-1 and TRBJ1-1; TRBD1 might be the D (6 bases). The germline V and J ends were trimmed by 6 bases and 6 bases, with 14 bases remaining between them. Germline lookup yields CDR1 MNHNS and CDR2 SASEGT. The CDR3 is 13 amino acids. CDR3 protein: CASRLKQGSEAFF. Written as DNA, the CDR3 is TGTGCCAGCAGATTAAAACAGGGTTCTGAAGCTTTCTTT.

This clone was detected only once. This chain links TRBV5-4 with TRBJ2-1, with 11 bases fitting TRBD2. The J segment lost 14 bases and the V segment lost 0 bases, leaving 7 bases of the junction unmatched. Germline CDR1 is SGHNT and CDR2 is YYREEE (reference sequence). The CDR3 extends over 14 amino acids. The CDR3 DNA sequence: TGTGCCAGCAGCTTGGGTGGTAGCGGGGGGGTCGAGTTCTTC. Protein product: CASSLGGSGGVEFF.

This clone was observed a handful of times. The chain joins TRBV2 to TRBJ1-2; maybe TRBD1 (6 bases). The CDR3 runs 13 residues. Germline CDR1 SNHLY, CDR2 FYNNEI. The V gene lost 10 bases and the J gene lost 6 bases, with 18 bases spanning the gap. The CDR3 here is CATTIGGAHGYTF. As DNA, the CDR3 is TGTGCCACGACGATAGGGGGGGCTCATGGCTACACCTTC.

The V gene is TRBV30, the J gene TRBJ1-5; 9 positions match TRBD1. The germline gives CDR1 GTSNPN, CDR2 SVGIG (reference sequence). This CDR3 contains 13 residues. Trimming took 0 bases from V and 7 from J; bases not matched to a gene: 1. The CDR3 DNA reads as TGTGCCTGGAGTGTACAGGGGGCGCAGCCCCAGCATTTT. This encodes CAWSVQGAQPQHF.

The chain combines TRBV30 with TRBJ1-3, with TRBD1 matching over 7 bases. Per germline, CDR1 GTSNPN and CDR2 SVGIG (reference sequence). This CDR3 comprises 14 residues. Unmatched junction bases numbered 3, after V lost 3 bases and J lost 1 base. As DNA, the CDR3 is TGTGCCTGGAGGGGGACAGAGTCTGGAAACACCATATATTTT. It yields the protein CAWRGTESGNTIYF.

This clone was detected once. The chain joins TRBV6-1 to TRBJ2-7, with D tentatively TRBD1 or TRBD2 (5 bases each). This CDR3 spans 15 amino acids. Germline CDR1 MNHNS, CDR2 SASEGT. V shed 2 bases and J shed 6 bases, with 17 bases lying between them. The CDR3 loop reads CASSEQGRGLGEQYF. The CDR3 coding sequence is TGTGCCAGCAGTGAACAGGGCAGAGGGCTCGGCGAGCAGTACTTC.

J is TRBJ2-1 and V is TRBV2, with TRBD1 matching 8 bases. The length of the CDR3 is 15 residues. V was clipped by 6 bases and J by 4 bases; unmatched bases: 8. Per germline, CDR1 SNHLY and CDR2 FYNNEI. For the CDR3, the DNA is TGTGCCAGCAGGGACAGGGCAAACCGGTACAATGAGCAGTTCTTC. Protein product: CASRDRANRYNEQFF.

The V and J genes are TRBV9 and TRBJ1-4, with 7 bases matching TRBD1. Trimming cost V 0 bases and J 8 bases; bases outside gene matches: 4. The CDR3 loop spans 14 amino acids. Germline assignment: CDR1 SGDLS and CDR2 YYNGEE. The CDR3 sequence: CASSVAEGAEKLFF. The CDR3 region has the DNA TGTGCCAGCAGCGTAGCTGAGGGGGCAGAAAAACTGTTTTTT. Using reference TRBV9 and TRBJ1-4 for the parts outside the CDR3, the full variable domain is DSGVTQTPKHLITATGQRVTLRCSPRSGDLSVYWYQQSLDQGLQFLIQYYNGEERAKGNILERFSAQQFPDLHSELNLSSLELGDSALYFCASSVAEGAEKLFFGSGTQLSVL.

This chain uses TRBV4-1 with TRBJ1-4; D is perhaps TRBD1 (5 bases). Germline CDR1 MGHRA, CDR2 YSYEKL. The CDR3 has 17 amino acids. Trimming shortened V by 0 bases and J by 5 bases, and 16 bases separated the two germline ends. CDR3: CASSQEVTQGVNEKLFF. The DNA for the CDR3 is TGCGCCAGCAGCCAAGAAGTCACCCAAGGGGTGAATGAAAAACTGTTTTTT.

This clone appeared a single time. The rearrangement uses TRBV7-9 and TRBJ2-6; D is unclear. The ends were cut back, 3 bases at V and 0 bases at J, with 9 bases in the middle. This CDR3 is 16 amino acids long. Germline values: CDR1 SEHNR, CDR2 FQNEAQ (reference sequence). The CDR3 coding sequence is TGTGCCAGCAGCTTCGGCAGGATCTCTGGGGCCAACGTCCTGACTTTC. Protein sequence: CASSFGRISGANVLTF.

This clone was picked up one time. The chain couples TRBV6-1 to TRBJ2-7, with D hard to call. The length of the CDR3 is 14 residues. Trimming shortened V by 2 bases and J by 3 bases, and 11 bases separated the two germline ends. The germline CDR1 and CDR2 sequences are MNHNS and SASEGT. The CDR3 region has the DNA TGTGCCAGCAGTGAAAGGGCCAGTAACTACGAGCAGTACTTC. Protein sequence: CASSERASNYEQYF.

This sequence joins TRBV2 and TRBJ1-1; perhaps TRBD1 as D (6 bases). Trimming took 4 bases from V and 10 from J, leaving 10 bases between them. Germline V lookup: CDR1 SNHLY, CDR2 FYNNEI. This CDR3 is built from 11 residues. The CDR3 coding sequence is TGTGCCAGCAGTGGGGGCAGGGGAGCTTTCTTT. Its translation is CASSGGRGAFF.

The chain combines TRBV10-3 with TRBJ1-1, with D possibly TRBD1 on 6 matching bases. The CDR3 has 14 residues. V lost 3 bases, J lost 6 bases, and 14 bases lay in between. The germline CDR1 and CDR2 sequences are ENHRY and SYGVKD. CDR3 sequence (DNA): TGTGCCATCAGTGAAACGGGACAAGGGGCTGAAGCTTTCTTT. Protein sequence: CAISETGQGAEAFF.

The chain uses TRBV10-2 and TRBJ1-5; 7 bases map to TRBD1. Trimming took 1 base from V and 4 from J; bases not matched to a gene: 10. The germline CDR1 and CDR2 sequences are WSHSY and SAAADI. This CDR3 contains 17 residues. Here the CDR3 reads CASSEWSGSQGNQPQHF. The CDR3 DNA reads as TGCGCCAGCAGTGAGTGGTCAGGATCACAGGGGAATCAGCCCCAGCATTTT.

This chain connects TRBV2 to TRBJ1-1; possible D gene TRBD1, 5 bases. V lost 7 bases and J lost 1, with 10 bases in between. Germline V gene data show CDR1 as SNHLY and CDR2 as FYNNEI. The CDR3 sequence is 13 residues long. The chain's CDR3 is CASTRGENTEAFF. The CDR3 coding sequence is TGTGCCAGCACCCGGGGGGAGAACACTGAAGCTTTCTTT.

The chain couples TRBV6-6 to TRBJ2-7, with 7 bases lining up with TRBD1. Germline CDR1 is MNHNY and CDR2 is SVGAGI (reference sequence). With 6 bases clipped from V and 0 bases from J, the junction kept 8 bases outside the gene matches. This CDR3 comprises 15 residues. CDR3 residues: CASSEPAGGSYEQYF. CDR3 DNA sequence: TGTGCCAGCAGCGAGCCAGCAGGGGGCTCCTACGAGCAGTACTTC.